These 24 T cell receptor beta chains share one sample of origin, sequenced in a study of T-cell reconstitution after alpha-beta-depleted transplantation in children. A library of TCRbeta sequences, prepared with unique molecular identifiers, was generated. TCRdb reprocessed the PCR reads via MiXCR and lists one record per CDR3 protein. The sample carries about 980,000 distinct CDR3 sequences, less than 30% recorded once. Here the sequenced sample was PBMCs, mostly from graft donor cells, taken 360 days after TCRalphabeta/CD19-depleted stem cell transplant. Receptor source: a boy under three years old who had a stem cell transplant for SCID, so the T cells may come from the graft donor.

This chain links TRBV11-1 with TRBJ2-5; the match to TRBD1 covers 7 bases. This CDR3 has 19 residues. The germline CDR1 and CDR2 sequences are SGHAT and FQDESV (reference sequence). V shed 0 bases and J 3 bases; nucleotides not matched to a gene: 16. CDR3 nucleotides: TGTGCCAGCAGCTTAGCGGGGGCATTTCCGAGACAGGGAAAAGAGACCCAGTACTTC. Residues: CASSLAGAFPRQGKETQYF.

The chain's CDR3 is CSATDPLNTEAFF. The CDR3 coding sequence is TGCAGTGCTACCGACCCTTTGAACACTGAAGCTTTCTTT. The rearrangement uses TRBV20-1 and TRBJ1-1; unclear D gene. The V gene's germline CDR1 is DFQATT and CDR2 SNEGSKA (reference sequence). The germline V and J ends were trimmed by 4 bases and 0 bases, with 9 bases remaining between them. This CDR3 comprises 13 residues.

The CDR3 DNA reads TGCAGTGCTAGTCCTTGGACTAGCGGGGGTAAGGAGCAGTACTTC. Encoded protein: CSASPWTSGGKEQYF. This chain uses TRBV20-1 with TRBJ2-7; 13 bases align to TRBD2. The CDR3 runs 15 residues. After removal of 3 bases from V and 7 bases from J, the junction contained 9 bases not matched to a gene. Germline V lookup: CDR1 DFQATT, CDR2 SNEGSKA (reference sequence).

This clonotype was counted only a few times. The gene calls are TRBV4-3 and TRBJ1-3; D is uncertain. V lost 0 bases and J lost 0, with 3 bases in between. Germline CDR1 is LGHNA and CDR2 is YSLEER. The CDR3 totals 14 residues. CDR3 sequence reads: CASSQDLSGNTIYF. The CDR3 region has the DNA TGCGCCAGCAGCCAAGACCTCTCTGGAAACACCATATATTTT.

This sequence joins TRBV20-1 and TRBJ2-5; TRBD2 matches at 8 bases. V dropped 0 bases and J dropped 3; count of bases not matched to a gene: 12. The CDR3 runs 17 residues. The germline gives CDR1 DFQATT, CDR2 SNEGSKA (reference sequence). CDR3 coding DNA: TGCAGTGCTAGAGATCGGTCCTGGGGCGGGGGGAAAGAGACCCAGTACTTC. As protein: CSARDRSWGGGKETQYF.

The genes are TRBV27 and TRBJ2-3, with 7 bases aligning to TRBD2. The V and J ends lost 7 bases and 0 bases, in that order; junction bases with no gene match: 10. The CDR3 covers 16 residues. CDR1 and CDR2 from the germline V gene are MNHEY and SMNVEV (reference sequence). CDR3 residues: CASNLSTSPSTDTQYF. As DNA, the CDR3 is TGTGCCAGCAACCTATCGACTAGCCCTAGCACAGATACGCAGTATTTT.

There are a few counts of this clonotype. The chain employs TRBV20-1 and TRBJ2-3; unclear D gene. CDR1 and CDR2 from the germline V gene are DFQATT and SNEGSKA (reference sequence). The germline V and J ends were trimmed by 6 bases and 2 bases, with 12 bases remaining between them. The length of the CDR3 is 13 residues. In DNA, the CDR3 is TGCAGTGCCGAACGGCTCTACACAGATACGCAGTATTTT. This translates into CSAERLYTDTQYF.

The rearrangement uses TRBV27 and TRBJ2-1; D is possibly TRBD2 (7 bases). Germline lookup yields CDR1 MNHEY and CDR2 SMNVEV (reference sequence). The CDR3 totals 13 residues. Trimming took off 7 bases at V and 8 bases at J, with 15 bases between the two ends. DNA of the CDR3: TGTGCCAGCACACCTTCGGGGGGCGATGAGCAGTTCTTC. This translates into CASTPSGGDEQFF.

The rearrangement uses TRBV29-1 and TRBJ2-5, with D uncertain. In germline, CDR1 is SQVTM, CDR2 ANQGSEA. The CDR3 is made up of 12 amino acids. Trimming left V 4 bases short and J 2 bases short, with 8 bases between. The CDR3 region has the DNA TGCAGCGTTGCTAAAGTTCAAGAGACCCAGTACTTC. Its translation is CSVAKVQETQYF.

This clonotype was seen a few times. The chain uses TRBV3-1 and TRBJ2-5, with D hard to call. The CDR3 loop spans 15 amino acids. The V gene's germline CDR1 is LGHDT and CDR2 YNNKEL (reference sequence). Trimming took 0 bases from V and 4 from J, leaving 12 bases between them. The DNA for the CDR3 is TGTGCCAGCAGCCAAGAGGAGTGGCAGCCAGAGACCCAGTACTTC. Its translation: CASSQEEWQPETQYF.

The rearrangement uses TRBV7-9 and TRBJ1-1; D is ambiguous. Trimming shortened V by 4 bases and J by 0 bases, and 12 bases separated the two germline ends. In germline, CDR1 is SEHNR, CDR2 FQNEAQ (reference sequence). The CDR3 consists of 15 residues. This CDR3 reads CASSSNAELNTEAFF. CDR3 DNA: TGTGCCAGCAGCTCGAACGCAGAGTTGAACACTGAAGCTTTCTTT.

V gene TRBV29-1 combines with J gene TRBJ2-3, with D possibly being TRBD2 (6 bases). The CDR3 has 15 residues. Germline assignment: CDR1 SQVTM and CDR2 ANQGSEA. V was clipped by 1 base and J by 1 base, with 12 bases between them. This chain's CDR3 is CSVEGGDLRTDTQYF. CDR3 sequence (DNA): TGCAGCGTTGAAGGGGGGGACTTACGCACAGATACGCAGTATTTT.

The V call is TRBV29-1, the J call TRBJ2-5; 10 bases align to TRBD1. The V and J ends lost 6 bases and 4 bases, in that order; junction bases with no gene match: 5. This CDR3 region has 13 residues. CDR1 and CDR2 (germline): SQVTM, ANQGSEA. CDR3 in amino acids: CSVDDRGRETQYF. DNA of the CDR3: TGCAGCGTAGATGACAGGGGGCGAGAGACCCAGTACTTC.

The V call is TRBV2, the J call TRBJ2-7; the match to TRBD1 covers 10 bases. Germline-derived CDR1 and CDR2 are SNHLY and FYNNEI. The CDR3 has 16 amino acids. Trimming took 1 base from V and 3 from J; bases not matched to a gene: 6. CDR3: CASSEEGTGASYEQYF. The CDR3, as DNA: TGTGCCAGCAGTGAAGAAGGGACAGGGGCCAGCTACGAGCAGTACTTC.

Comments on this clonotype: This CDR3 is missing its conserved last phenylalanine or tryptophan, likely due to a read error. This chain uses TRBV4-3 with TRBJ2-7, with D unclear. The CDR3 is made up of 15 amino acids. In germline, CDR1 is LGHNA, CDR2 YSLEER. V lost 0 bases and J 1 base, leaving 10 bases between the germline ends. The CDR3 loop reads CASSQEGMGSYEQYS. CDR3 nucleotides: TGCGCCAGCAGCCAAGAGGGGATGGGGTCCTACGAGCAGTACTCC.

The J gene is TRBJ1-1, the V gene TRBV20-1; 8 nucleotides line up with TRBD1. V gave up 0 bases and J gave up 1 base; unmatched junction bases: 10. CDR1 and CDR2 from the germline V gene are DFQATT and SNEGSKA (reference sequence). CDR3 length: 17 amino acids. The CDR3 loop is CSAREAGGYNSNTEAFF. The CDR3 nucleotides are TGCAGTGCTAGAGAAGCAGGGGGCTACAACTCGAACACTGAAGCTTTCTTT.

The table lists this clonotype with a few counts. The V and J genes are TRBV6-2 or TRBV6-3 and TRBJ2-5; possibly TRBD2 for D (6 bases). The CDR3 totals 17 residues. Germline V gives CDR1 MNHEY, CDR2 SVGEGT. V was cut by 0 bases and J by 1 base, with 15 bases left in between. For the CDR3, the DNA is TGTGCCAGCAGTTACTCGATGCGGGGAACCCCCCAAGAGACCCAGTACTTC. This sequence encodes CASSYSMRGTPQETQYF.

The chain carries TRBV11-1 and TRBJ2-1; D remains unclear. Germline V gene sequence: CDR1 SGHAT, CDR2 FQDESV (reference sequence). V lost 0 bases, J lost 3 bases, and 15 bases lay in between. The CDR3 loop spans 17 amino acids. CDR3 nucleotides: TGTGCCAGCAGCTTAGCCCTTGGGCAGCCCAACTACAATGAGCAGTTCTTC. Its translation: CASSLALGQPNYNEQFF.

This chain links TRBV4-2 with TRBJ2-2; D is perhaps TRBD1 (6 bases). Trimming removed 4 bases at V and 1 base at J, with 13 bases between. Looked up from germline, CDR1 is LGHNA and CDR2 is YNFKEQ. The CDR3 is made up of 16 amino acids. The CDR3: CASSRTELKNTGELFF. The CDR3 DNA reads TGTGCCAGCAGCCGGACAGAATTAAAGAACACCGGGGAGCTGTTTTTT.

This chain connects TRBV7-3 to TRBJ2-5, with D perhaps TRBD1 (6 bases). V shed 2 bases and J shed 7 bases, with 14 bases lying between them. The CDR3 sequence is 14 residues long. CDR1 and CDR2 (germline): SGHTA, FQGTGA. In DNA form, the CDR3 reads TGTGCCAGCAGCTTAGAAGGGGGAAGCGGGACCCAGTACTTC. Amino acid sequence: CASSLEGGSGTQYF.

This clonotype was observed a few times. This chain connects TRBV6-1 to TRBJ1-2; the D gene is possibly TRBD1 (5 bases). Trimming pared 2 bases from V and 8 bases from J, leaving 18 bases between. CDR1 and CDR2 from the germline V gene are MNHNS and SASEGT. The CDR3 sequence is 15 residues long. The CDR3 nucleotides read TGTGCCAGCAGTGAAAAAGAGGGGTCACCCTCCGGCTACACCTTC. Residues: CASSEKEGSPSGYTF.

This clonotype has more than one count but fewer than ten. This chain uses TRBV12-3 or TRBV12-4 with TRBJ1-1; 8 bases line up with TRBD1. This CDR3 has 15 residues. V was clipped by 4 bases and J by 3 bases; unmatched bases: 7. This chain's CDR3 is CASSYWDRWYTEAFF. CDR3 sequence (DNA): TGTGCCAGCAGTTATTGGGACAGGTGGTACACTGAAGCTTTCTTT.

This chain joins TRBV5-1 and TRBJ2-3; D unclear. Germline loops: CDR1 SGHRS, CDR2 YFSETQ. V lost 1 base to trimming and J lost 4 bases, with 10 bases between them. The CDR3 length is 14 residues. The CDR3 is CASSLQQAPDTQYF. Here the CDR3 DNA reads TGCGCCAGCAGCTTGCAGCAGGCCCCAGATACGCAGTATTTT.

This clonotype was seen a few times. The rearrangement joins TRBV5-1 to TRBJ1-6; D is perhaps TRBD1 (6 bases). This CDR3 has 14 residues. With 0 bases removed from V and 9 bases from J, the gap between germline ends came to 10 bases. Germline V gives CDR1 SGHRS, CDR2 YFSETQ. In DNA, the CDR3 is TGCGCCAGCAGCTTGGAGACAGGCATTTCACCCCTCCACTTT. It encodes CASSLETGISPLHF. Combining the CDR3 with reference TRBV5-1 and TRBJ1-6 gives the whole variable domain KAGVTQTPRYLIKTRGQQVTLSCSPISGHRSVSWYQQTPGQGLQFLFEYFSETQRNKGNFPGRFSGRQFSNSRSEMNVSTLELGDSALYLCASSLETGISPLHFGNGTRLTVT.